The following is a T cell receptor beta chain sequence with its context. This specimen comes from a study of blood T cell repertoires in COVID-19. Turning to the study itself: There were acute and convalescent COVID-19 samples, and they came from the United States, Italy and Spain. PBMCs, B-cell-depleted T cells, or T cells were the source of the cDNA or gDNA that made up the material.

Authors' methods: Estimation of nucleated cell counts relied on the amplification of reference gene primers. The protocol was immunoSEQ multiplex PCR, while the TCRdb copy is restricted to in-frame clones and leaves out a portion. V, J and clone size were drawn from that table, and D and trimming were deduced from the DNA. Here the sample spans 200,000 to 300,000 clones, about 70% being singletons. The sequenced sample was peripheral blood. The receptor's source is a woman aged 80 or over with acute or convalescent COVID-19.

The CDR3 nucleotides are TGTGCCAGCAGCCAGCATACTAGCGGGAAAGATACGCAGTATTTT. It is translated as CASSQHTSGKDTQYF. The rearrangement uses TRBV4-2 and TRBJ2-3, with 10 positions matching TRBD2. The CDR3 contains 15 residues. CDR1 is LGHNA and CDR2 is YNFKEQ in the germline V gene. V lost 3 bases and J lost 5; bases outside the gene matches: 5.